Listed below are T cell receptor beta chains from one sample, sequenced in a study of lymphopenia after photon versus proton radiotherapy. The protocol was immunoSEQ multiplex PCR, while the TCRdb copy is restricted to in-frame clones and leaves out a portion. The data contain more than 10,000 clones, less than 90% of them singletons. The material sequenced was peripheral blood, taken from a patient treated with photon-based radiotherapy. These receptors were collected from a man in his sixties with pancreatic cancer. The CDR3 runs from the conserved cysteine through the conserved F or W. The order of the fields is J gene, D gene, V gene, clone size, CDR3 DNA, CDR3 protein. A D gene is named only where the DNA matches it firmly. Clone size appears in some rows only: once, few, many, or a class for an expanded clone.

j_gene: TRBJ2-5
d_gene: .
v_gene: TRBV29-1
abundance: .
CDR3nt: TGCAGCGTTGGAGGGGGAGGAGAGACCCAGTACTTC
CDR3aa: CSVGGGGETQYF

j_gene: TRBJ1-1
d_gene: .
v_gene: TRBV18
abundance: .
CDR3nt: TGTGCCAGCTCACCACAGTCTGTGAACACTGAAGCTTTCTTT
CDR3aa: CASSPQSVNTEAFF

j_gene: TRBJ2-7
d_gene: .
v_gene: TRBV20-1
abundance: .
CDR3nt: TGCAGTGCTAGCCAGCAATACGAGCAGTACTTC
CDR3aa: CSASQQYEQYF

j_gene: TRBJ1-1
d_gene: .
v_gene: TRBV19
abundance: .
CDR3nt: TGTGCCAGTGCCCCGTGGGAACTGAACACTGAAGCTTTCTTT
CDR3aa: CASAPWELNTEAFF

j_gene: TRBJ1-6
d_gene: TRBD1
v_gene: TRBV5-1
abundance: .
CDR3nt: TGCGCCAGCAGTTCACGACAGGGATATTCACCCCTCCACTTT
CDR3aa: CASSSRQGYSPLHF

j_gene: TRBJ1-1
d_gene: .
v_gene: TRBV5-6
abundance: .
CDR3nt: TGTGCCAGCACCAAGGACAGGAACACTGAAGCTTTCTTT
CDR3aa: CASTKDRNTEAFF

j_gene: TRBJ1-4
d_gene: TRBD1
v_gene: TRBV28
abundance: .
CDR3nt: TGTGCCAGCAGTTTCGTCCGGACAGGGAATGAAAAACTGTTTTTT
CDR3aa: CASSFVRTGNEKLFF

j_gene: TRBJ1-3
d_gene: .
v_gene: TRBV5-6
abundance: few
CDR3nt: TGTGCCAGCAGCTTGGCAGCCGTCTCTGGAAACACCATATATTTT
CDR3aa: CASSLAAVSGNTIYF

j_gene: TRBJ2-1
d_gene: .
v_gene: TRBV6-6
abundance: .
CDR3nt: TGTGCCAGCGCCTATATAGGCCCCTACAATGAGCAGTTCTTC
CDR3aa: CASAYIGPYNEQFF

j_gene: TRBJ2-7
d_gene: .
v_gene: TRBV5-8
abundance: .
CDR3nt: TGTGCCAGCAGCTCCGGACTGAGTAGGTACGAGCAGTACTTC
CDR3aa: CASSSGLSRYEQYF

j_gene: TRBJ2-1
d_gene: TRBD1
v_gene: TRBV7-3
abundance: .
CDR3nt: TGTGCCAGCAGCCCGCCGGGACAGCGATACAATGAGCAGTTCTTC
CDR3aa: CASSPPGQRYNEQFF

j_gene: TRBJ1-1
d_gene: .
v_gene: TRBV4-3
abundance: .
CDR3nt: TGCGCCAGCAGCCAAGAAACCTTAACTACCGAAGCTTTCTTT
CDR3aa: CASSQETLTTEAFF

j_gene: TRBJ1-1
d_gene: .
v_gene: TRBV2
abundance: .
CDR3nt: TGTGCCAGCACTTCAGCTACAGGGCGGACTGAAGCTTTCTTT
CDR3aa: CASTSATGRTEAFF

j_gene: TRBJ2-1
d_gene: .
v_gene: TRBV5-1
abundance: .
CDR3nt: TGCGCCAGCGGCAATTTAGAAGGACACCGTTTCTTC
CDR3aa: CASGNLEGHRFF

j_gene: TRBJ1-5
d_gene: TRBD1
v_gene: TRBV5-1
abundance: .
CDR3nt: TGCGCCAGCAGCAGGTCCGGGACAGGCGGTCAGCCCCAGCATTTT
CDR3aa: CASSRSGTGGQPQHF

j_gene: TRBJ2-7
d_gene: TRBD1
v_gene: TRBV6-5
abundance: once
CDR3nt: TGTGCCACAACAGGGGCCTACGAGCAGTACTTC
CDR3aa: CATTGAYEQYF

j_gene: TRBJ2-7
d_gene: .
v_gene: TRBV5-4
abundance: .
CDR3nt: TGTGCCAGCAGCTTGGGACAGGAGAGCTCCTACGAGCAGTACTTC
CDR3aa: CASSLGQESSYEQYF

j_gene: TRBJ1-4
d_gene: TRBD1
v_gene: TRBV27
abundance: .
CDR3nt: TGTGCCAGCAGTTTGATCGGGACAGGGTTTGAAAAACTGTTTTTT
CDR3aa: CASSLIGTGFEKLFF

j_gene: TRBJ2-3
d_gene: .
v_gene: TRBV11-1
abundance: .
CDR3nt: TGTGCCAGCAGCTTAGGAGGGACGCAGTATTTT
CDR3aa: CASSLGGTQYF

j_gene: TRBJ2-7
d_gene: .
v_gene: TRBV6-5
abundance: medium-sized
CDR3nt: TGTGCCAGCAGTTATTGGGGCGAGCAGTACTTC
CDR3aa: CASSYWGEQYF

j_gene: TRBJ2-6
d_gene: .
v_gene: TRBV5-1
abundance: .
CDR3nt: TGCGCCAGCAGCTTCCGGCCCTCTGGGGCCAACGTCCTGACTTTC
CDR3aa: CASSFRPSGANVLTF

j_gene: TRBJ2-5
d_gene: .
v_gene: TRBV7-9
abundance: few
CDR3nt: TGTGCCAGCAGCGACCGGGGCCAGCAAGAGACCCAGTACTTC
CDR3aa: CASSDRGQQETQYF

j_gene: TRBJ2-5
d_gene: TRBD1
v_gene: TRBV30
abundance: .
CDR3nt: TGTGCCGGACAGGGTCCAGAGACCCAGTACTTC
CDR3aa: CAGQGPETQYF

j_gene: TRBJ2-3
d_gene: .
v_gene: TRBV5-4
abundance: .
CDR3nt: TGTGCCAGCAGCTTGGGGGCGGTGGGGGTCGGGGATACGCAGTATTTT
CDR3aa: CASSLGAVGVGDTQYF

j_gene: TRBJ2-5
d_gene: TRBD1
v_gene: TRBV5-1
abundance: .
CDR3nt: TGCGCCAGCAGCCGGCAAATGACAGGGGGCCCCCAAGAGACCCAGTACTTC
CDR3aa: CASSRQMTGGPQETQYF

j_gene: TRBJ2-7
d_gene: .
v_gene: TRBV6-5
abundance: .
CDR3nt: TGTGCCAGCAGTGGACGGACAATATCCTACGAGCAGTACTTC
CDR3aa: CASSGRTISYEQYF

j_gene: TRBJ2-1
d_gene: TRBD1
v_gene: TRBV27
abundance: .
CDR3nt: TGTGCCAGCAGTTTATGGGGCACGGGTGGCGGGACAGGGACCTACAATGAGCAGTTCTTC
CDR3aa: CASSLWGTGGGTGTYNEQFF

j_gene: TRBJ2-3
d_gene: .
v_gene: TRBV4-3
abundance: .
CDR3nt: TGCGCCAGCAGCCCCCGGCGGGCAGATACGCAGTATTTT
CDR3aa: CASSPRRADTQYF